A selection of T cell receptor beta chains follows, all from one sample in a study of blood T cell repertoires in COVID-19. Generated by immunoSEQ multiplex PCR, the TCRdb table keeps only in-frame clones and is missing some. Of 200,000 to 300,000 clones in the sample, around 85% were seen once. Specimen: PBMCs or T cells enriched from blood (not recorded which). These receptors all come from a woman in her 40s with acute COVID-19. CDR3s include the opening cysteine and the closing phenylalanine or tryptophan. D genes are given only for firm matches. Not every row has a clone size; where given, it reads once, few, many or a size class.

V	length	J	size	D	CDR3	DNA
TRBV4-1	17	TRBJ1-1	-	-	CASSQRALGGEGTEAFF	TGCGCCAGCAGCCAAAGGGCCCTGGGCGGGGAGGGCACTGAAGCTTTCTTT
TRBV4-2	15	TRBJ2-3	once	TRBD1	CASSQVQTGSDTQYF	TGTGCCAGCAGCCAAGTCCAGACAGGGTCCGATACGCAGTATTTT
TRBV9	14	TRBJ1-4	-	-	CASSVAGEGEKLFF	TGTGCCAGCAGCGTAGCGGGGGAGGGTGAAAAACTGTTTTTT
TRBV7-2	14	TRBJ2-5	-	-	CASSFRWRVETQYF	TGTGCCAGCAGCTTTCGGTGGAGGGTGGAGACCCAGTACTTC
TRBV2	14	TRBJ1-5	-	-	CASSGRGSHQPQHF	TGTGCCAGCAGTGGGAGGGGTTCCCATCAGCCCCAGCATTTT
TRBV11-3	16	TRBJ2-5	-	TRBD2	CASSERLAGVGETQYF	TGTGCCAGCAGCGAGCGACTAGCGGGAGTGGGAGAGACCCAGTACTTC
TRBV11-3	14	TRBJ2-7	-	TRBD2	CASSTTSGTYEQYF	TGTGCCAGCAGCACGACTAGCGGCACATACGAGCAGTACTTC
TRBV6-6	14	TRBJ2-1	-	-	CASSVVGGYNEQFF	TGTGCCAGCAGTGTTGTAGGGGGATACAATGAGCAGTTCTTC
TRBV9	17	TRBJ1-2	-	TRBD1	CASSVGTGGYLGYGYTF	TGTGCCAGCAGCGTAGGGACAGGGGGCTATCTGGGCTATGGCTACACCTTC
TRBV7-9	14	TRBJ1-2	-	-	CASSSGGGRHGYTF	TGTGCCAGCAGCTCCGGAGGAGGGCGGCATGGCTACACCTTC
TRBV5-1	15	TRBJ2-1	-	TRBD2	CASSLGLAGADEQFF	TGCGCCAGCAGCTTGGGACTAGCGGGAGCGGATGAGCAGTTCTTC
TRBV25-1	10	TRBJ2-1	-	-	CASSDREQFF	TGTGCCAGCAGTGACCGTGAGCAGTTCTTC
TRBV11-3	15	TRBJ2-1	-	TRBD1	CASSLRGQGANEQFF	TGTGCCAGCAGCTTAAGGGGACAGGGGGCGAATGAGCAGTTCTTC
TRBV7-9	14	TRBJ2-7	-	-	CASSLGNRDYEQYF	TGTGCCAGCAGCTTAGGTAACAGGGACTACGAGCAGTACTTC
TRBV19	17	TRBJ2-7	-	TRBD2	CASSMVVASGRFYEQYF	TGTGCCAGTAGTATGGTCGTAGCTAGCGGGAGATTCTACGAGCAGTACTTC
TRBV10-2	14	TRBJ2-7	-	TRBD2	CASSETSGSYEQYF	TGCGCCAGCAGTGAGACTAGCGGGAGCTACGAGCAGTACTTC
TRBV9	14	TRBJ1-2	-	TRBD1	CASSMPGTASGYTF	TGTGCCAGCAGCATGCCCGGGACAGCATCGGGCTACACCTTC
TRBV24-1	19	TRBJ2-1	-	TRBD2	CATSDLRQGLAGVDNEQFF	TGTGCCACCAGTGATTTGAGGCAAGGACTAGCGGGAGTGGACAATGAGCAGTTCTTC
TRBV21-1	14	TRBJ1-2	-	-	CASSITGTDYGYTF	TGTGCCAGCAGCATTACCGGGACAGATTATGGCTACACCTTC
TRBV6-5	15	TRBJ2-3	-	TRBD2	CASNNLAGGPDTQYF	TGTGCCAGCAATAACCTAGCGGGAGGGCCAGATACGCAGTATTTT
TRBV15	15	TRBJ2-7	-	TRBD1	CATSRGQGASYEQYF	TGTGCCACCAGCAGGGGACAGGGGGCCTCCTACGAGCAGTACTTC
TRBV7-9	14	TRBJ2-7	-	-	CASSLVGASYEQYF	TGTGCCAGCAGCTTAGTTGGGGCATCCTACGAGCAGTACTTC
TRBV6-9	15	TRBJ2-2	-	TRBD2	CASSATSGNTGELFF	TGTGCCAGCAGTGCGACTAGCGGTAACACCGGGGAGCTGTTTTTT
TRBV6-1	18	TRBJ2-3	-	TRBD2	CASSGRAPSGARTDTQYF	TGTGCCAGCAGTGGAAGGGCCCCTAGCGGGGCACGCACAGATACGCAGTATTTT
TRBV30	16	TRBJ1-1	-	TRBD1	CAWSANLGTANTEAFF	TGTGCCTGGAGCGCGAACCTTGGGACAGCGAACACTGAAGCTTTCTTT
TRBV29-1	13	TRBJ2-7	few	TRBD1	CSVKTGQGNEQYF	TGCAGCGTTAAAACCGGACAGGGGAACGAGCAGTACTTC
TRBV7-9	13	TRBJ1-2	-	TRBD1	CASSPGTVYGYTF	TGTGCCAGCAGCCCGGGGACAGTCTATGGCTACACCTTC
TRBV5-4	13	TRBJ1-2	few	-	CASSSDGVDGYTF	TGTGCCAGCAGCTCCGACGGGGTGGATGGCTACACCTTC
TRBV6-5	14	TRBJ1-4	-	TRBD1	CASSSTGSNEKLFF	TGTGCCAGCAGCTCGACAGGGTCTAATGAAAAACTGTTTTTT
TRBV9	16	TRBJ2-2	-	TRBD2	CASSTLAGENTGELFF	TGTGCCAGCAGCACTTTAGCGGGGGAGAACACCGGGGAGCTGTTTTTT